The source of this TCR beta chain is a study of T cells in localized non-small cell lung cancer. Findings and limits, study-wide: Heterogeneity stays possible, as sequencing covered only one tumor region.

The length of the CDR3 is 11 residues. Trimming took off 1 base at V and 3 bases at J, with 0 bases between the two ends. The germline gives CDR1 SGHTA, CDR2 FQGNSA. This clone was counted only a few times. Antigen specificity is unknown. Assay: immunoSEQ multiplex PCR; the TCRdb copy retains only in-frame clones and omits some. The table lists about 59,000 clones, over 85% of them singletons. V and J are TRBV7-2 and TRBJ1-1, with D uncertain. The source was peripheral blood, collected before any cancer treatment. The source of this sequence is a man aged 40-75 years with stage I squamous cell lung carcinoma. CDR3 region: CASSLDTEAFF. The CDR3 bases are TGTGCCAGCAGCTTAGACACTGAAGCTTTCTTT.